Described below is a single T cell receptor beta chain sequence and its context. Assay: immunoSEQ multiplex PCR; the TCRdb copy retains only in-frame clones and omits some. The sample includes approximately 300,000 clones, 70% to 90% seen only once; the top ten take roughly 0.87%. V lost 3 bases to trimming and J lost 8 bases, with 16 bases between them. The CDR3 is made up of 14 amino acids. Germline lookup yields CDR1 LNHDA and CDR2 SQIVND (reference sequence). This sample was taken from a study of blood T cell repertoires in COVID-19. The sequence derives from a human donor with COVID-19, enrolled during active disease. The donor label of this sample is uncertain. The gene calls are TRBV19 and TRBJ1-2; D might be TRBD1 (6 bases). The material sequenced was peripheral blood. CDR3 loop: CASSMSGALEGYTF. Here the CDR3 DNA reads TGTGCCAGTAGTATGTCAGGGGCCTTGGAAGGCTACACCTTC.